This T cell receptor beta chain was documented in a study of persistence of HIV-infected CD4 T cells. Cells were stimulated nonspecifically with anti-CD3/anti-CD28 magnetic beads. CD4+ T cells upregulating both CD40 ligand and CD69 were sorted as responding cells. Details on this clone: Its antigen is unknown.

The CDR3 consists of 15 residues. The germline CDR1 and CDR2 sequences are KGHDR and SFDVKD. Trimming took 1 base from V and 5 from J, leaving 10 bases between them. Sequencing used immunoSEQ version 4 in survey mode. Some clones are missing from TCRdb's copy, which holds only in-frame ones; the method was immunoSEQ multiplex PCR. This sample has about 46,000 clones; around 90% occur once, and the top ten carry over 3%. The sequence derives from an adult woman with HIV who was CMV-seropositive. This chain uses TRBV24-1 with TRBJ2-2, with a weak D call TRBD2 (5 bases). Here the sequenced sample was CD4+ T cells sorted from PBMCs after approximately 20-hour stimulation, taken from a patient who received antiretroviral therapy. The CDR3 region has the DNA TGTGCCACCAGTGATTTTACGGGAAGAACCGGGGAGCTGTTTTTT. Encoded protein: CATSDFTGRTGELFF.